This TCR beta chain was identified in a study of blood T cell repertoires in COVID-19. Overall study context: COVID-19 samples, acute and convalescent, were from the United States, Italy and Spain.

Profiling relied on immunoSEQ multiplex PCR, and the TCRdb table lists in-frame clones only, not all of them. The sample consists of about 68,000 clones, around 88% of them appearing once. J gave up 8 bases and V 4 bases, and 15 bases lay outside the gene matches. The germline V gene has CDR1 SGHRS and CDR2 YFSETQ. The CDR3 extends over 16 amino acids. Sequencing was carried out using peripheral blood. The sequence derives from a man older than 75 with COVID-19, enrolled during active disease. The chain carries TRBV5-1 and TRBJ1-3, with 7 nucleotides matching TRBD1. CDR3 DNA sequence: TGCGCCAGCAGCCCGGGACAGTCCTGGGGCAGGGACACCATATATTTT. It translates to CASSPGQSWGRDTIYF.